This T cell receptor (beta chain) was sequenced for a study of cytomegalovirus exposure and HLA in healthy donors. Turning to the study itself: Among several hundred genotyped donors, around 82% fell in the Caucasian-associated ancestry cluster.

As for this clone: Antigen: not known.

The PCR was carried out with 60 Vbeta primers and 13 Jbeta primers. Source study methods: The count from a later analysis was about 80 million unique TCR beta chains, around 10 million of them shared. Using immunoSEQ multiplex PCR, the repertoire was profiled, and TCRdb retains in-frame clones only, with some absent. The V and J calls and clone size are taken from that table; D and trimming were inferred from the DNA. Its clone listing holds 200,000 or so clones. Findings of the study overall: It was 150 to 200 TCR beta chains that were listed as cytomegalovirus-associated. A later analysis reportedly found that, within productive TCRs, an Asian-associated ancestry cluster had fewer N-insertions than the mean observed across the roughly 700 donors.

Germline loops: CDR1 SGHTA, CDR2 FQGNSA. V shed 5 bases and J 4 bases; nucleotides not matched to a gene: 3. There are 13 residues in the CDR3. The receptor was derived from a girl aged 2-10 years in good health and CMV-seropositive. The sequencing input was PBMCs. The chain uses TRBV7-2 and TRBJ1-2; 8 bases align to TRBD1. The CDR3 reads CASSPGQVYGYTF. CDR3 bases: TGTGCCAGCAGCCCGGGACAGGTCTATGGCTACACCTTC.